Detailed here is one T cell receptor (beta chain). The authors carried out high-throughput sequencing of TCR beta. They applied it to CD8+ and CD4+ T cells obtained from blood. These data are taken from a study of CD8 T cells in Susac syndrome. Study-wide background: There were about six sequenced Susac syndrome patients with active disease and about 8 in remission.

Germline CDR1 is DFQATT and CDR2 is SNEGSKA (reference sequence). CDR3 length equals 12 residues. V trimming: 3 bases; J trimming: 9 bases; junction bases outside the gene matches: 3. A quantity of roughly 0.5 to 1 ug RNA underwent reverse transcription using random hexamers. Amplification of TCR beta CDR3 across 54 Vbeta and 13 Jbeta was performed with immunoSEQ multiplex PCR. TCRdb re-called the immunoSEQ multiplex PCR reads with MiXCR, one entry per CDR3 protein. This table holds tens of thousands of distinct CDR3 sequences, 90% to 97% found once. Sequencing input: CD8+ T cells from PBMCs. This TCR came from a human donor with Susac syndrome. This rearrangement joins TRBV20-1 to TRBJ2-5; 11 bases match TRBD1. The CDR3 DNA is TGCAGTGCTAGGGACAGGGGGCGCTCCCAGTACTTC. Its protein product is CSARDRGRSQYF.